The rows below give T cell receptor beta chains drawn from one sample of a study of PD-L1 blockade in urothelial cancer. Libraries were prepared by immunoSEQ multiplex PCR; TCRdb keeps only in-frame clonotypes and omits some of them. The data contain 100,000 to 150,000 clones, 86% of them singletons. The sequences come from PBMCs, collected around atezolizumab (anti-PD-L1) treatment. These receptors all stem from a man in his fifties or sixties with urothelial cancer. Each CDR3 is given with its conserved first and last residue. A D gene is named only where the DNA matches it firmly. Where a row states a size, it is once, few, many or the class of an expanded clone; other rows omit it.

J gene,clone size,V gene,D gene,CDR3 DNA,CDR3 protein
TRBJ2-2,few,TRBV18,TRBD1,TGTGCCAGCTCACCAAGACAGGGAACGAACACCGGGGAGCTGTTTTTT,CASSPRQGTNTGELFF
TRBJ2-7,.,TRBV11-3,TRBD2,TGTGCCAGCAGCTTACGCGGGAGCGACTACGAGCAGTACTTC,CASSLRGSDYEQYF
TRBJ1-2,.,TRBV28,TRBD1,TGTGCCAGCAGTCCCTCCCCGGGACAGATCTATGGCTACACCTTC,CASSPSPGQIYGYTF
TRBJ2-2,.,TRBV9,.,TGTGCCAGCAGCGCCCGGACCGGACACTCGACCGGGGAGCTGTTTTTT,CASSARTGHSTGELFF
TRBJ2-7,.,TRBV4-2,TRBD2,TGTGCCAGCAGCCGGGGGATAGCGGGAGTAGGCTCCTACGAGCAGTACTTC,CASSRGIAGVGSYEQYF
TRBJ2-1,.,TRBV19,TRBD2,TGTGCCAGTAGTGGACGACGGGAGGGTTCCAGCTCCTACAATGAGCAGTTCTTC,CASSGRREGSSSYNEQFF
TRBJ2-2,.,TRBV15,.,TGTGCCACCAGCAGAGATCAGGGGTCCGGGGAGCTGTTTTTT,CATSRDQGSGELFF
TRBJ2-2,.,TRBV6-6,.,TGTGCCAGCCAAAGACATCGGCAACCGAACACCGGGGAGCTGTTTTTT,CASQRHRQPNTGELFF
TRBJ2-6,.,TRBV10-1,TRBD2,TGCGCCAGCACCCGGACTAGATTGGGCATTTTTTCTGGGGCCAACGTCCTGACTTTC,CASTRTRLGIFSGANVLTF
TRBJ2-5,.,TRBV14,TRBD2,TGTGCCAGCAGCTTTAGCGGGAGGCCGCGGGAGACCCAGTACTTC,CASSFSGRPRETQYF
TRBJ2-1,.,TRBV21-1,.,TGTGCCAGCAGCAAAGTCGGTCTAGCGAAGAGCTCCTACAATGAGCAGTTCTTC,CASSKVGLAKSSYNEQFF
TRBJ2-1,.,TRBV6-4,TRBD2,TGTGCCAGCAGTGGGGCTAGCGGGAGCTCCTACAATGAGCAGTTCTTC,CASSGASGSSYNEQFF
TRBJ2-2,.,TRBV11-2,.,TGTGCCAGCAGCTTAGACTACAACACCGGGGAGCTGTTTTTT,CASSLDYNTGELFF
TRBJ1-3,.,TRBV28,.,TGTGCCAGCTCCGCTGGAAACACCATATATTTT,CASSAGNTIYF
TRBJ1-1,.,TRBV29-1,.,TGCAGCGTTTCCGAGACAGCAAACACTGAAGCTTTCTTT,CSVSETANTEAFF
TRBJ1-1,.,TRBV10-2,.,TGCGCCAGCAAAGACCCCCAGGTGAACACTGAAGCTTTCTTT,CASKDPQVNTEAFF
TRBJ2-1,.,TRBV6-5,TRBD1,TGTGCCAGCACCTCGACAGGGGTCTATAGTGAGCAGTTCTTC,CASTSTGVYSEQFF
TRBJ1-1,once,TRBV2,.,TGTGCCAGCAGGACAGGGAACACTGAAGCTTTCTTT,CASRTGNTEAFF
TRBJ2-1,.,TRBV5-1,TRBD2,TGCGCCAGCAGCTTGATCGGTGGTGGACTAGCTCGAAATGAGCAGTTCTTC,CASSLIGGGLARNEQFF
TRBJ1-2,.,TRBV5-4,.,TGTGCCAGCAGCTTGTCCTATGACTACACCTTC,CASSLSYDYTF
TRBJ1-5,.,TRBV5-6,TRBD1,TGTGCCAGCAGCCCGAGGACAGGGAAGGGGGTAAATAGCAATCAGCCCCAGCATTTT,CASSPRTGKGVNSNQPQHF
TRBJ2-3,.,TRBV4-2,.,TGTGCCAGCAGCCAATCGGGCACAGATACGCAGTATTTT,CASSQSGTDTQYF
TRBJ1-5,.,TRBV7-2,TRBD1,TGTGCCAGCAGCTTTAGGACAGGGGTCCGTAGTCAGCCCCAGCATTTT,CASSFRTGVRSQPQHF
TRBJ1-5,.,TRBV19,.,TGTGCCAGTAGTCTGGGGGGGCCTCAGCCCCAGCATTTT,CASSLGGPQPQHF
TRBJ2-6,.,TRBV15,.,TGTGCCACCAGCAGAGGACCTCAGGGTTCGGGGGCCAACGTCCTGACTTTC,CATSRGPQGSGANVLTF
TRBJ1-6,few,TRBV6-5,.,TGTGCCAGCAGGGTCGGGGGTATGGGTTCACCCCTCCACTTT,CASRVGGMGSPLHF
TRBJ2-2,.,TRBV5-1,TRBD1,TGCGCCAGCAGCTTGGAACGGACAGGGGGCACCGGGGAGCTGTTTTTT,CASSLERTGGTGELFF
TRBJ1-2,once,TRBV5-4,TRBD1,TGTGCCAGCAGCAGACGAGGACAGGGAAGCTATGGCTACACCTTC,CASSRRGQGSYGYTF
TRBJ2-7,.,TRBV27,.,TGTGCCAGCAGAGGGAGCGGGGGACAGGGATACGAGCAGTACTTC,CASRGSGGQGYEQYF
TRBJ2-1,.,TRBV4-1,.,TGCGCCAGCAGCCAAGATCGGGGGGCGCAGTTCTTC,CASSQDRGAQFF
TRBJ2-2,.,TRBV7-6,.,TGTGCCAGCAGCTCAAACAGGGTGTCGGGCGGGGAGCTGTTTTTT,CASSSNRVSGGELFF
TRBJ1-5,few,TRBV27,.,TGTGCCAGCAGTTTAGAGACTAGCGGCAGGGGGCCCCAGCATTTT,CASSLETSGRGPQHF
TRBJ1-5,.,TRBV19,.,TGTGCCAGTAGCGGTATAGTAGGACTCCTTAGCAATCAGCCCCAGCATTTT,CASSGIVGLLSNQPQHF
TRBJ2-1,.,TRBV9,.,TGTGCCAGCAGCTCGTTTCCGGGGGTAAACAATGAGCAGTTCTTC,CASSSFPGVNNEQFF
TRBJ2-1,.,TRBV28,TRBD2,TGTGCCAGCAGCCCATTAGGACTAGCGGGATACAATGAGCAGTTCTTC,CASSPLGLAGYNEQFF
TRBJ2-1,.,TRBV19,.,TGTGCCTCCTCCAGGGGCTCCTACAATGAGCAGTTCTTC,CASSRGSYNEQFF
TRBJ1-2,.,TRBV27,TRBD1,TGTGCCAGCAGGCCGACAGGGGTTAACTATGGCTACACCTTC,CASRPTGVNYGYTF
TRBJ2-5,.,TRBV2,.,TGTGCCAGCAGTGAAAGGTTGGGAGGTCAGGAGACCCAGTACTTC,CASSERLGGQETQYF
TRBJ1-1,.,TRBV19,.,TGTGCCAGTAGTTCGTCTGACACTGACGAAGCTTTCTTT,CASSSSDTDEAFF
TRBJ2-5,.,TRBV2,.,TGTGCCAGCGTGGGCAACCCGGGAACTCAAGAGACCCAGTACTTC,CASVGNPGTQETQYF
TRBJ2-7,.,TRBV6-6,TRBD2,TGTGCCAGCAGTTATAGCGGGAGGGCCTCCTACGAGCAGTACTTC,CASSYSGRASYEQYF
TRBJ2-7,.,TRBV9,TRBD2,TGTGCCAGCAGCAAGGGGACTAGCACCTACGAGCAGTACTTC,CASSKGTSTYEQYF
TRBJ2-7,.,TRBV7-9,TRBD2,TGTGCCAGCAGCCCAAGTCCCGGGACTAGCGATTACGAGCAGTACTTC,CASSPSPGTSDYEQYF
TRBJ2-7,.,TRBV7-9,TRBD2,TGTGCCAGCAGCCTACTAGCGGACGCCTACGAGCAGTACTTC,CASSLLADAYEQYF
TRBJ2-4,.,TRBV7-9,TRBD1,TGTGCCAGCAGCGAAAGGACAGGAGGAAACATTCAGTACTTC,CASSERTGGNIQYF
TRBJ1-3,once,TRBV30,.,TGTGCCTGGAGTGTACGGTGGGCTGGAGGAAACACCATATATTTT,CAWSVRWAGGNTIYF
TRBJ2-7,.,TRBV10-3,TRBD1,TGTGCCATCAGTGAGGTGTATCAGGGGGCTTACGAGCAGTACTTC,CAISEVYQGAYEQYF
TRBJ2-2,.,TRBV4-2,TRBD2,TGTGCCAGCAGCCTCGGGACTACGAACACCGGGGAGCTGTTTTTT,CASSLGTTNTGELFF
TRBJ1-6,.,TRBV6-6,.,TGTGCCAGCAGTAGACCGGGACTTCAGGCGCCCCTCCACTTT,CASSRPGLQAPLHF
TRBJ1-1,.,TRBV10-3,TRBD1,TGTGCCATCAGTGCCGGGACAGAGGCGAACACTGAAGCTTTCTTT,CAISAGTEANTEAFF
TRBJ2-3,.,TRBV28,.,TGTGCCAGCAGTTTATCACCCCGAGGCGATACGCAGTATTTT,CASSLSPRGDTQYF
TRBJ2-3,once,TRBV29-1,.,TGCAGCGCGACAACGGGGACAGATACGCAGTATTTT,CSATTGTDTQYF